The present TCR beta chain was sequenced within a study of response to subunit inactivated influenza vaccine. TCRdb re-called the RT-PCR reads with MiXCR, one entry per CDR3 protein. The sample yields roughly 620,000 distinct CDR3 sequences, about 11% seen once. This clonotype was recorded at least ten times. The V gene end was trimmed by 7 bases and the J gene end by 1 base; junction bases not matched to a gene: 5. The length of the CDR3 is 13 residues. Looked up from germline, CDR1 is SQVTM and CDR2 is ANQGSEA. The sample was also linked to a second study, of T cells expressing NK-cell markers. Per that paper: 5'RACE template switching built TCR beta cDNA with unique molecular identifiers. Beta-chain profiling covered CD3+CD56+NKG2C+, CD3+CD56+NKG2C- and CD3+CD56-NKG2C+ sorted subsets. Among eight sequenced donors, seven carried HCMV seropositivity while one was seronegative.

This specimen consisted of PBMCs from blood, obtained on the day of vaccination. The clonotype originates from a man aged 50-60 years who received an inactivated influenza vaccine. This sequence joins TRBV29-1 and TRBJ1-1, with TRBD1 identical over 8 bases. The DNA for the CDR3 is TGCAGCGCCCGGACAGGGAGGAACACTGAAGCTTTCTTT. Residues: CSARTGRNTEAFF.